This passage covers 28 T cell receptor beta chains from one sample sequenced in a study of CD8 T cells in ankylosing spondylitis. Study conclusions and caveats: There was a TCR beta motif, made of several highly homologous variants, that appeared characteristic of ankylosing spondylitis blood.

TCRdb itself ran the 5' RACE reads through MiXCR, one entry per CDR3 protein. The repertoire consists of fewer than 500,000 distinct CDR3 sequences, with about a fifth occurring once and the leading ten covering around 17%. What these receptors recognize is not known. What was sequenced was blood, either unsorted or a sorted T cell fraction (not recorded which). The source is a male donor with ankylosing spondylitis.

The chain uses TRBV20-1 and TRBJ1-2, with D perhaps TRBD1 (6 bases). This CDR3 has 10 amino acids. From germline, CDR1 is DFQATT and CDR2 SNEGSKA (reference sequence). The germline V and J ends were trimmed by 6 bases and 11 bases, with 13 bases remaining between them. CDR3 DNA: TGCAGTGCCCCAGGGGTGGGTTACACCTTC. Translated, it gives CSAPGVGYTF.

The chain uses TRBV4-2 and TRBJ2-6, with unresolved D. Germline CDR1 is LGHNA and CDR2 is YNFKEQ. V was trimmed by 1 base and J by 0 bases, leaving 10 bases between them. The CDR3 totals 17 residues. The CDR3 here is CASSQVGRSSGANVLTF. Here the CDR3 DNA reads TGTGCCAGCAGCCAAGTAGGCAGGAGCTCTGGGGCCAACGTCCTGACTTTC.

This clonotype has a count of ten or more. The rearrangement links TRBV6-5 to TRBJ2-3; TRBD2 is a possible D gene (6 bases). This CDR3 comprises 17 residues. V lost 4 bases and J lost 1, with 18 bases in between. The germline V gene encodes CDR1 MNHEY and CDR2 SVGAGI. DNA of the CDR3: TGTGCCAGCAGTTTTCGCTGGGTGGGGGGTGGCACAGATACGCAGTATTTT. The encoded protein is CASSFRWVGGGTDTQYF.

The V call is TRBV7-2, the J call TRBJ2-2, with 11 positions matching TRBD2. V shed 7 bases, J shed 0 bases, and the junction held 4 bases outside the gene matches. The CDR3 is made up of 16 amino acids. Germline V gives CDR1 SGHTA, CDR2 FQGNSA. The CDR3 bases are TGTGCCAGCACTTTAGCGGGAGGGGCGAACACCGGGGAGCTGTTTTTT. Amino acid sequence: CASTLAGGANTGELFF.

The chain employs TRBV20-1 and TRBJ2-7; TRBD2 matches 10 bases. The germline V gene encodes CDR1 DFQATT and CDR2 SNEGSKA (reference sequence). V was clipped by 6 bases and J by 0 bases; unmatched bases: 8. CDR3 size: 15 residues. The CDR3 bases are TGCAGTGCCCCCGCTAGCGGGAGTATCTCCTACGAGCAGTACTTC. It yields the protein CSAPASGSISYEQYF.

The table lists this clonotype with a count of one. The rearrangement joins TRBV2 to TRBJ2-1, with a weak D call TRBD1 (5 bases). The CDR3 totals 15 residues. V gave up 7 bases and J gave up 2 bases, with 15 bases separating them. In germline, CDR1 is SNHLY, CDR2 FYNNEI. The CDR3 sequence is CASIDSAAAYNEQFF. In nucleotides, the CDR3 is TGTGCCAGCATCGACAGCGCGGCAGCCTACAATGAGCAGTTCTTC. Variable domain in full (rest from reference TRBV2 and TRBJ2-1): EPEVTQTPSHQVTQMGQEVILRCVPISNHLYFYWYRQILGQKVEFLVSFYNNEISEKSEIFDDQFSVERPDGSNFTLKIRSTKLEDSAMYFCASIDSAAAYNEQFFGPGTRLTVL.

This clonotype has at least ten counts. CDR3 bases: TGTGCCAGCAGCTTATACCGGGACAGCTACGAGCAGTACTTC. This sequence encodes CASSLYRDSYEQYF. The chain links TRBV2 to TRBJ2-7; 7 bases are shared with TRBD1. There are 14 residues in the CDR3. With V trimmed by 6 bases and J by 3 bases, 8 bases remained unmatched. Per germline, CDR1 SNHLY and CDR2 FYNNEI.

The rearrangement links TRBV4-3 to TRBJ2-3; 9 nucleotides align to TRBD1. V shed 1 base, J shed 3 bases, and the junction held 2 bases outside the gene matches. CDR3 size: 15 residues. Germline lookup yields CDR1 LGHNA and CDR2 YSLEER. The CDR3, as DNA: TGCGCCAGCAGCCAAGGGGACAGGGCGACAGATACGCAGTATTTT. Protein sequence: CASSQGDRATDTQYF.

The V gene is TRBV29-1, the J gene TRBJ1-2; D possibly corresponds to TRBD1 (6 bases). This CDR3 spans 13 amino acids. Trimming shortened V by 7 bases and J by 2 bases, and 14 bases separated the two germline ends. The germline V gene encodes CDR1 SQVTM and CDR2 ANQGSEA. CDR3 DNA sequence: TGCAGCGCAAGGCTTCAGGGGAACTATGGCTACACCTTC. Translating gives CSARLQGNYGYTF.

In its sample, this clonotype was seen a few times. The V call is TRBV5-1, the J call TRBJ2-1; D may be TRBD2 (5 bases). CDR3 size: 15 residues. The germline V and J ends were trimmed by 0 bases and 2 bases, with 9 bases remaining between them. Germline assignment: CDR1 SGHRS and CDR2 YFSETQ. CDR3 region: CASSLEAVPYNEQFF. CDR3 in DNA: TGCGCCAGCAGCTTGGAAGCGGTTCCCTACAATGAGCAGTTCTTC.

Only a few counts were recorded for this clonotype. The genes are TRBV7-3 and TRBJ1-1, with D hard to call. Looked up from germline, CDR1 is SGHTA and CDR2 is FQGTGA. Deletions cut 0 bases from V and 11 bases from J, with 13 bases between. The CDR3 extends over 13 amino acids. CDR3 in amino acids: CASSLTARGAAFF. The DNA of the CDR3 is TGTGCCAGCAGCTTAACGGCCCGGGGTGCCGCTTTCTTT. Full variable domain (remainder filled in from reference TRBV7-3 and TRBJ1-1): GAGVSQTPSNKVTEKGKYVELRCDPISGHTALYWYRQSLGQGPEFLIYFQGTGAADDSGLPNDRFFAVRPEGSVSTLKIQRTERGDSAVYLCASSLTARGAAFFGQGTRLTVV.

The chain recombines TRBV6-1 with TRBJ2-1; D gene uncertain. The CDR3 totals 16 residues. V was clipped by 4 bases and J by 2 bases, with 15 bases between them. The germline CDR1 and CDR2 sequences are MNHNS and SASEGT. CDR3: CASSAREPWAYNEQFF. Written as DNA, the CDR3 is TGTGCCAGCAGTGCCCGTGAACCATGGGCCTACAATGAGCAGTTCTTC.

The chain joins TRBV5-1 to TRBJ2-2; no firm D call. Per the germline V gene, CDR1 is SGHRS and CDR2 is YFSETQ. The CDR3 extends over 13 amino acids. Deletions cut 6 bases from V and 9 bases from J, with 15 bases between. The CDR3 region is CASTPEIGRELFF. Written as DNA, the CDR3 is TGCGCCAGCACACCTGAGATTGGCCGGGAGCTGTTTTTT.

The chain uses TRBV4-2 and TRBJ2-1, with TRBD1 identical over 7 bases. Germline V gene sequence: CDR1 LGHNA, CDR2 YNFKEQ. J lost 8 bases, V lost 1 base, and 14 bases had no gene match. This CDR3 has 17 amino acids. CDR3 sequence: CASSQAMTGPGTDEQFF. CDR3 nucleotide sequence: TGTGCCAGCAGCCAAGCGATGACAGGGCCCGGGACGGATGAGCAGTTCTTC.

This clonotype was detected a few times. The CDR3 region is CAIKQGFSDQPQHF. CDR3 nucleotides: TGTGCCATCAAGCAGGGTTTCAGCGATCAGCCCCAGCATTTT. The chain uses TRBV10-3 and TRBJ1-5; possible D gene TRBD1, 5 bases. The CDR3 contains 14 residues. The V end was cut by 7 bases, the J end by 5 bases, with 15 bases between. CDR1 and CDR2 from the germline V gene are ENHRY and SYGVKD.

J is TRBJ1-5 and V is TRBV15, with 9 bases that match TRBD1. The J segment lost 5 bases and the V segment lost 3 bases, leaving 5 bases of the junction unmatched. There are 15 residues in the CDR3. Looked up from germline, CDR1 is LNHNV and CDR2 is YYDKDF (reference sequence). CDR3 loop: CATSRDRGEDQPQHF. The CDR3 nucleotides are TGTGCCACCAGCAGGGACAGGGGCGAGGATCAGCCCCAGCATTTT.

V gene TRBV2 combines with J gene TRBJ2-5, with D unresolved. This CDR3 comprises 14 residues. Germline V lookup: CDR1 SNHLY, CDR2 FYNNEI. V lost 5 bases, J lost 5 bases, and 15 bases lay in between. CDR3 in DNA: TGTGCCAGCAGTCTCCGATTGCCACCGGAGACCCAGTACTTC. It codes for CASSLRLPPETQYF.

Here the CDR3 reads CASSPLAGEGQPQHF. For the CDR3, the DNA is TGTGCCAGCTCACCGCTAGCGGGGGAGGGTCAGCCCCAGCATTTT. This chain uses TRBV18 with TRBJ1-5; weak D call: TRBD1 (5 bases). From germline, CDR1 is KGHSH and CDR2 LQKENI. Trimming stripped 3 bases from V and 6 bases from J, with 15 bases between. The CDR3 length is 15 residues. Based on the CDR3 plus reference TRBV18 and TRBJ1-5, the full variable domain is NAGVMQNPRHLVRRRGQEARLRCSPMKGHSHVYWYRQLPEEGLKFMVYLQKENIIDESGMPKERFSAEFPKEGPSILRIQQVVRGDSAAYFCASSPLAGEGQPQHFGDGTRLSIL.

CDR3: CASSSGLAGGRTDTQYF. The DNA for the CDR3 is TGTGCCAGCAGCTCAGGACTAGCGGGAGGCCGGACAGATACGCAGTATTTT. V is TRBV5-6 and J is TRBJ2-3, with 14 positions matching TRBD2. CDR1 and CDR2 (germline): SGHDT, YYEEEE. V lost 3 bases to trimming and J lost 3 bases; unmatched junction nucleotides: 6. This CDR3 has 17 amino acids.

The rearrangement joins TRBV6-1 to TRBJ2-4; 7 positions agree with TRBD1. Germline trimming cut 5 bases from V and 7 bases from J; bases unmatched to any gene: 8. The CDR3 spans 14 residues. The germline V gene has CDR1 MNHNS and CDR2 SASEGT. The chain's CDR3 is CASSNSRDSNIQYF. CDR3 nucleotides: TGTGCCAGCAGTAATTCCCGGGACAGTAACATTCAGTACTTC.

V is TRBV12-3 or TRBV12-4 and J is TRBJ1-2; tentatively, D is TRBD1 (5 bases). With 7 bases removed from V and 6 bases from J, the gap between germline ends came to 18 bases. This CDR3 contains 14 residues. For the CDR3, the DNA is TGTGCCAGCAATTTGGGCCGGGTGGGGGATGGCTACACCTTC. Translating it yields CASNLGRVGDGYTF.

This rearrangement joins TRBV20-1 to TRBJ1-5; no definite D call. Germline-derived CDR1 and CDR2 are DFQATT and SNEGSKA (reference sequence). The CDR3 covers 12 residues. Trimming cost V 6 bases and J 11 bases, with 17 bases left between them. As DNA, the CDR3 is TGCAGTGCAGGAGGGTTCCTCGGGTCCCAGCATTTT. Its translation: CSAGGFLGSQHF.

This clonotype was detected a few times. In DNA form, the CDR3 reads TGTGCCAGCAGTATACCCCGGCAGGGATACAATCAGCCCCAGCATTTT. Translation gives CASSIPRQGYNQPQHF. J is TRBJ1-5 and V is TRBV7-2; D possibly corresponds to TRBD1 (5 bases). Germline loops: CDR1 SGHTA, CDR2 FQGNSA. V was clipped by 6 bases and J by 3 bases, with 18 bases between them. CDR3 length: 16 residues.

This chain connects TRBV6-1 to TRBJ2-5; D may correspond to TRBD1 or TRBD2 (5 bases each). V gave up 6 bases and J gave up 5 bases, with 16 bases separating them. CDR1 is MNHNS, CDR2 SASEGT, per germline. There are 14 residues in the CDR3. The CDR3 region has the DNA TGTGCCAGCAGCCCGGGGACGGCAGGGGAGACCCAGTACTTC. Translation: CASSPGTAGETQYF.

The chain has TRBV6-6 and TRBJ1-2; TRBD1 agrees at 9 bases. This CDR3 region has 13 residues. V was pared by 5 bases and J by 6 bases, with 4 bases of the junction left unmatched. CDR1 and CDR2 from the germline V gene are MNHNY and SVGAGI (reference sequence). The CDR3 sequence is CASSGTGLDGYTF. Written as DNA, the CDR3 is TGTGCCAGCAGTGGGACAGGGTTGGATGGCTACACCTTC.

The V and J genes are TRBV20-1 and TRBJ2-5, with 7 bases matching TRBD1. Germline assignment: CDR1 DFQATT and CDR2 SNEGSKA (reference sequence). CDR3 length: 12 amino acids. Trimming at V came to 2 bases and at J to 5 bases, leaving 2 bases not matched to a gene. For the CDR3, the DNA is TGCAGTGCTAGAAACAGGGGCGAGACCCAGTACTTC. As protein: CSARNRGETQYF.

On this clonotype itself: In this CDR3 the conserved last residue, phenylalanine or tryptophan, is missing, so a read error is likely. The chain uses TRBV28 and TRBJ1-2, with 7 nucleotides matching TRBD1. V shed 7 bases, J shed 3 bases, and the junction held 8 bases outside the gene matches. Germline CDR1 and CDR2: MDHEN and SYDVKM. The CDR3 is 14 amino acids. Here the CDR3 reads CASTLQGRDYGYTL. The DNA of the CDR3 is TGTGCCAGCACCCTACAGGGGCGGGACTATGGCTACACCCTC.

At least ten counts were recorded for this clonotype. The V call is TRBV9, the J call TRBJ1-2, with D tentatively TRBD1 (6 bases). Trimming pared 2 bases from V and 8 bases from J, leaving 16 bases between. The CDR3 sequence is 14 residues long. In germline, CDR1 is SGDLS, CDR2 YYNGEE. The CDR3 DNA reads as TGTGCCAGCAGCGTCCCGGGGGGGCCCGGCGGCTACACCTTC. Its translation is CASSVPGGPGGYTF.